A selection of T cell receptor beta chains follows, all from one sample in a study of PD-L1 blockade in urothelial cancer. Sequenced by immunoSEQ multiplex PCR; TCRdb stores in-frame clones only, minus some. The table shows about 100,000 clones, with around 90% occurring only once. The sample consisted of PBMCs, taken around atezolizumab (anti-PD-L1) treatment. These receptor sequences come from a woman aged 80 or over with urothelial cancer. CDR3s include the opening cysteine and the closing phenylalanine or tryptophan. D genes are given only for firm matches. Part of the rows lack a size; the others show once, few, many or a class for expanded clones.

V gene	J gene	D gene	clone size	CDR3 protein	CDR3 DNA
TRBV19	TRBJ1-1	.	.	CASTPQVDPWTEAFF	TGTGCCAGTACCCCACAGGTAGACCCGTGGACTGAAGCTTTCTTT
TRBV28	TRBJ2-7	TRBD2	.	CASSSPGLAGGGRYEQYF	TGTGCCAGCAGTTCACCGGGACTAGCGGGAGGGGGGCGCTACGAGCAGTACTTC
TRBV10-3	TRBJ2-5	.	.	CAISESGSQETQYF	TGTGCCATCAGTGAGTCGGGCAGCCAAGAGACCCAGTACTTC
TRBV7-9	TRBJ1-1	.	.	CASSPNEGRSTEAFF	TGTGCCAGCAGCCCCAACGAGGGGAGGAGCACTGAAGCTTTCTTT
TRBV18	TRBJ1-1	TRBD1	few	CASGDRGLAEAFF	TGTGCCAGCGGGGACAGGGGGCTCGCTGAAGCTTTCTTT
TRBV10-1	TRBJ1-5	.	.	CASSESTDQPQHF	TGCGCCAGCAGTGAGTCCACGGATCAGCCCCAGCATTTT
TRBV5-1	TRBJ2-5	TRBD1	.	CASSMSGTGNGKETQYF	TGCGCCAGCAGCATGTCCGGGACAGGGAATGGAAAAGAGACCCAGTACTTC
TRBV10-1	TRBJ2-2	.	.	CASSGPSTGSGELFF	TGCGCCAGCAGTGGACCCTCCACAGGGTCCGGGGAGCTGTTTTTT
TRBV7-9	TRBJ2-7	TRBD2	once	CASSGTSGRAHEQYF	TGTGCCAGCAGCGGGACTAGCGGGAGGGCCCACGAGCAGTACTTC
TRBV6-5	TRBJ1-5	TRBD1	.	CASSPGTGADQPQHF	TGTGCCAGCAGCCCTGGGACAGGCGCGGATCAGCCCCAGCATTTT
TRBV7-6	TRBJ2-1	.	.	CASSLSRGMAYNEQFF	TGTGCCAGCAGCCTGAGTAGGGGGATGGCCTACAATGAGCAGTTCTTC
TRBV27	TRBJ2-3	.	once	CASTLSGTDTQYF	TGTGCCAGCACGTTGAGCGGCACAGATACGCAGTATTTT
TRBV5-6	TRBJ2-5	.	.	CASSSGSKETQYF	TGTGCCAGCAGCTCAGGTAGTAAAGAGACCCAGTACTTC
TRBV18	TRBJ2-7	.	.	CASSSGYEQYF	TGTGCCAGCTCATCAGGCTACGAGCAGTACTTC
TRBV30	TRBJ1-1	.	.	CAWYTGVLRNTEAFF	TGTGCCTGGTATACGGGGGTCCTCAGGAACACTGAAGCTTTCTTT
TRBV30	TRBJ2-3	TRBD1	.	CAWSAGTGETDTQYF	TGTGCCTGGAGTGCTGGGACAGGGGAAACAGATACGCAGTATTTT
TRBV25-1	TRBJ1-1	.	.	CASSEFNPGDTEAFF	TGTGCCAGCAGTGAATTTAACCCAGGGGACACTGAAGCTTTCTTT
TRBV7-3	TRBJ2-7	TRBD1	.	CASSPARGSYEQYF	TGTGCCAGCAGCCCGGCCAGGGGGTCATACGAGCAGTACTTC
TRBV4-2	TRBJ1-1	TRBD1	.	CASSQERTGPEAFF	TGTGCCAGCAGCCAAGAAAGGACAGGGCCTGAAGCTTTCTTT
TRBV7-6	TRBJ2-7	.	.	CASSLEGSGTYEQYF	TGTGCCAGCAGCTTAGAGGGTAGCGGAACCTACGAGCAGTACTTC
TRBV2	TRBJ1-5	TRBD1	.	CASSEALGQGGQPQHF	TGTGCCAGCAGTGAAGCGCTCGGACAGGGGGGACAGCCCCAGCATTTT
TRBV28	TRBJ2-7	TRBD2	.	CASTPSGGPYEQYF	TGTGCCAGCACCCCTAGCGGGGGTCCCTACGAGCAGTACTTC
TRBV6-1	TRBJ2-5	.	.	CASSEAWTDQETQYF	TGTGCCAGCAGTGAAGCCTGGACAGACCAAGAGACCCAGTACTTC
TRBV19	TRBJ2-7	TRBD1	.	CASSGGTGSYEQYF	TGTGCCAGTAGCGGGGGGACAGGGTCCTACGAGCAGTACTTC
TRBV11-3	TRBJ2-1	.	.	CASSDLGDEQFF	TGTGCCAGCAGCGACCTAGGAGATGAGCAGTTCTTC
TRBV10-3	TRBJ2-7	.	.	CAISESAYEQYF	TGTGCCATCAGTGAGTCCGCCTACGAGCAGTACTTC
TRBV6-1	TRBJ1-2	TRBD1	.	CASSEAGTAPYGYTF	TGTGCCAGCAGTGAAGCGGGGACAGCGCCCTATGGCTACACCTTC
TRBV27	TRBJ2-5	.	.	CASSSLGTGKETQYF	TGTGCCAGCAGTTCCCTCGGTACGGGGAAAGAGACCCAGTACTTC
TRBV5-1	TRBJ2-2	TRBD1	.	CASSLGDRTNTGELFF	TGCGCCAGCAGCTTGGGGGACAGGACGAACACCGGGGAGCTGTTTTTT
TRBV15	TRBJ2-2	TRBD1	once	CATSTRRPGQGGSGELFF	TGTGCCACCAGCACCCGTCGGCCGGGACAGGGGGGTAGCGGGGAGCTGTTTTTT
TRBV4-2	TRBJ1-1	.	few	CASSQDREVNTEAFF	TGTGCCAGCAGCCAAGATCGGGAGGTAAACACTGAAGCTTTCTTT
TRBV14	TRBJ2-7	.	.	CASSQSLVGHEQYF	TGTGCCAGCAGCCAATCCCTCGTTGGGCACGAGCAGTACTTC
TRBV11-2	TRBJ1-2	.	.	CASSSSGPRYGYTF	TGTGCCAGCAGCTCAAGCGGGCCCCGCTATGGCTACACCTTC
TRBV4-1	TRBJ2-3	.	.	CASSHLATSTDTQYF	TGCGCCAGCAGCCACCTAGCAACTAGCACAGATACGCAGTATTTT
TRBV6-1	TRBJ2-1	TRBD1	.	CASSESTGIDGEQFF	TGTGCCAGCAGTGAATCGACAGGGATAGACGGTGAGCAGTTCTTC
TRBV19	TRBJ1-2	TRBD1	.	CASSLTRGQGEGYTF	TGTGCCAGTAGTCTCACTCGGGGACAGGGTGAGGGCTACACCTTC
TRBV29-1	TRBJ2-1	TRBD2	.	CSVRRASGSSYNEQFF	TGCAGCGTCCGTCGAGCTAGCGGTAGCTCCTACAATGAGCAGTTCTTC
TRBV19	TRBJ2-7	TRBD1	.	CASSRGQSSYEQYF	TGTGCCAGTAGTAGGGGACAGAGCTCCTACGAGCAGTACTTC
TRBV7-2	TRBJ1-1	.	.	CASSSRGDRLSTEAFF	TGTGCCAGCAGCTCCCGGGGGGACCGCCTCAGCACTGAAGCTTTCTTT
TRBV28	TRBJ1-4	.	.	CASSLSGATNEKLFF	TGTGCCAGCAGTTTAAGCGGGGCAACTAATGAAAAACTGTTTTTT
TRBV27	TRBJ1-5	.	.	CASSDIGGQPQHF	TGTGCCAGCAGTGATATAGGGGGTCAGCCCCAGCATTTT
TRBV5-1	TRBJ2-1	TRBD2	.	CASSFQAGGDEQFF	TGCGCCAGCAGCTTCCAAGCGGGAGGGGATGAGCAGTTCTTC
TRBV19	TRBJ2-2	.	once	CASSARAGPNTGELFF	TGTGCCAGTAGCGCCCGAGCAGGGCCGAACACCGGGGAGCTGTTTTTT
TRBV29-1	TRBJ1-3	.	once	CSVESRNTIYF	TGCAGCGTTGAATCTAGAAACACCATATATTTT
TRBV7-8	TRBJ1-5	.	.	CASSLVTGDQPQHF	TGTGCCAGCAGCTTAGTGACGGGGGATCAGCCCCAGCATTTT
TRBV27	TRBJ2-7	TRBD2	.	CASASGLYEQYF	TGTGCCAGCGCTAGCGGCCTCTACGAGCAGTACTTC
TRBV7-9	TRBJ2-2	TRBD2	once	CASGRGLAGAGELFF	TGTGCCAGTGGACGGGGACTAGCGGGAGCCGGGGAGCTGTTTTTT
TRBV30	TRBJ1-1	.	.	CAWSVLWEAFF	TGTGCCTGGAGTGTACTTTGGGAAGCTTTCTTT
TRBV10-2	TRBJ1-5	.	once	CASSGERRSQPQHF	TGCGCCAGCAGTGGTGAGAGGAGGAGTCAGCCCCAGCATTTT
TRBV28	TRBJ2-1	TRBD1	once	CASSFGTGGSYNEQFF	TGTGCCAGCAGTTTTGGCACAGGGGGATCATACAATGAGCAGTTCTTC
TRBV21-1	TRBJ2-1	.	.	CASSPSIISYNEQFF	TGTGCCAGCAGCCCTAGTATCATCTCCTACAATGAGCAGTTCTTC
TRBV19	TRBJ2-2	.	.	CASSIGAGPPYTGELFF	TGTGCCAGTAGTATAGGAGCAGGGCCACCTTACACCGGGGAGCTGTTTTTT
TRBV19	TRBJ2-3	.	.	CASSLGFASTDTQYF	TGTGCCAGTAGCCTCGGTTTTGCTAGCACAGATACGCAGTATTTT
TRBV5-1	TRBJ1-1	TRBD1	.	CASSQRQGRGTEAFF	TGCGCCAGCAGCCAGCGACAGGGGCGAGGGACTGAAGCTTTCTTT
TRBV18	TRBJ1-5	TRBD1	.	CASSPTGTGGQPQHF	TGTGCCAGCTCACCAACCGGGACAGGGGGTCAGCCCCAGCATTTT
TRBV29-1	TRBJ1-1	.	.	CSVAQGLRGTEAFF	TGCAGCGTTGCCCAAGGCTTAAGGGGCACTGAAGCTTTCTTT
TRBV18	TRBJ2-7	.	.	CASSGATGLNEQYF	TGTGCCAGCTCAGGGGCAACAGGGTTAAACGAGCAGTACTTC
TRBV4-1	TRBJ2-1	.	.	CASSQGSTYNEQFF	TGCGCCAGCAGCCAGGGGAGCACCTACAATGAGCAGTTCTTC
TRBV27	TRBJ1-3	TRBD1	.	CASRSDRGGNTIYF	TGTGCCAGCAGGTCAGACAGGGGAGGAAACACCATATATTTT